A selection of T cell receptor beta chains follows, all from one sample in a study of blood T cell repertoires in COVID-19. Assay used: immunoSEQ multiplex PCR; TCRdb lists only in-frame clones, some missing. The sample has approximately 220,000 clones, roughly 91% seen once. The sample consisted of PBMCs or T cells enriched from blood (not recorded which). All receptors come from a woman aged 25-40 years with acute COVID-19. CDR3s include the opening cysteine and the closing phenylalanine or tryptophan. Fields, in order: D gene, clone size, V gene, J gene, CDR3 DNA, CDR3 protein. The D gene is left open where the match is weak. Some rows have no size entry. The others give once, few or many, or a class for an expanded clone.

D: TRBD1; size: .; V: TRBV7-9; J: TRBJ1-2; DNA: TGTGCCAGCAGCTTAGGTACAGGGGGCGACTATGGCTACACCTTC; CDR3: CASSLGTGGDYGYTF
D: TRBD1; size: .; V: TRBV5-1; J: TRBJ1-2; DNA: TGCGCCAGCTCACTAGGGGACAGGAACTATGGCTACACCTTC; CDR3: CASSLGDRNYGYTF
D: TRBD1; size: .; V: TRBV6-5; J: TRBJ2-7; DNA: TGTGCCAGCGGCTATACACAGGGGGCTTACGAGCAGTACTTC; CDR3: CASGYTQGAYEQYF
D: .; size: .; V: TRBV5-8; J: TRBJ2-2; DNA: TGTGCCAGCAGCTTGGATACAGGACCCGGGGAGCTGTTTTTT; CDR3: CASSLDTGPGELFF
D: TRBD2; size: once; V: TRBV9; J: TRBJ2-1; DNA: TGTGCCAGCAGCGGACCACTTCTAGCGGGGGGGCGGTTGGGAAATGAGCAGTTCTTC; CDR3: CASSGPLLAGGRLGNEQFF
D: .; size: once; V: TRBV5-1; J: TRBJ2-2; DNA: TGCGCCAGCAGCGATAAGGGACATACCGGGGAGCTGTTTTTT; CDR3: CASSDKGHTGELFF
D: .; size: .; V: TRBV19; J: TRBJ1-2; DNA: .; CDR3: CASTSGTGKNYGYTF
D: .; size: once; V: TRBV19; J: TRBJ1-1; DNA: TGTGCCAGTAGTATTCGACAGGCGAACACTGAAGCTTTCTTT; CDR3: CASSIRQANTEAFF
D: TRBD2; size: .; V: TRBV28; J: TRBJ2-1; DNA: TGTGCCAGCAGTTTACACGGGGGGGGGACCTACAATGAGCAGTTCTTC; CDR3: CASSLHGGGTYNEQFF
D: TRBD2; size: .; V: TRBV14; J: TRBJ2-1; DNA: TGTGCCAGCAGCCCTTTATTACTAGCGGGCTCCTACAATGAGCAGTTCTTC; CDR3: CASSPLLLAGSYNEQFF
D: TRBD2; size: .; V: TRBV7-2; J: TRBJ2-7; DNA: TGTGCCAGCAGCTTAGCAGGCGGGGGGGCCTACGAGCAGTACTTC; CDR3: CASSLAGGGAYEQYF
D: .; size: .; V: TRBV10-1; J: TRBJ2-5; DNA: TGCGCCAGCAGCTCCACTAGCCTCGGGGAGACCCAGTACTTC; CDR3: CASSSTSLGETQYF
D: TRBD1; size: .; V: TRBV3-1/TRBV3-2; J: TRBJ1-1; DNA: TGTGCCAGCAGTCTGGGACAGGGGGCTGAAGCTTTCTTT; CDR3: CASSLGQGAEAFF
D: .; size: .; V: TRBV14; J: TRBJ1-3; DNA: TGTGCCAGCAGCCTCCTGGGACACCCTGAGGGCACCATATATTTT; CDR3: CASSLLGHPEGTIYF
D: TRBD1; size: .; V: TRBV25-1; J: TRBJ2-5; DNA: TGTGCCAGCAAACAGGACAGGGAAGAGACCCAGTACTTC; CDR3: CASKQDREETQYF
D: .; size: .; V: TRBV18; J: TRBJ1-6; DNA: TGTGCCAGCTCAACCTCAACAGATTCACCCCTCCACTTT; CDR3: CASSTSTDSPLHF
D: .; size: .; V: TRBV5-3; J: TRBJ1-5; DNA: TGTGCCAGAAGCTTGGGAGGGAGCAATCAGCCCCAGCATTTT; CDR3: CARSLGGSNQPQHF
D: .; size: .; V: TRBV6-2/TRBV6-3; J: TRBJ2-7; DNA: TGTGCCAGCAGTTACTTTCTCAAACAGGGCTACGAGCAGTACTTC; CDR3: CASSYFLKQGYEQYF
D: .; size: .; V: TRBV15; J: TRBJ1-1; DNA: TGTGCCACCAGCAGAGTATCTGCGGTTGAAGCTTTCTTT; CDR3: CATSRVSAVEAFF
D: .; size: .; V: TRBV18; J: TRBJ1-1; DNA: TGTGCCAGCTCAGACACAGCGAACACTGAAGCTTTCTTT; CDR3: CASSDTANTEAFF
D: TRBD1; size: few; V: TRBV7-2; J: TRBJ2-2; DNA: TGTGCCAGCAGCACCAGCTTGGGACAGACGAACACCGGGGAGCTGTTTTTT; CDR3: CASSTSLGQTNTGELFF
D: .; size: .; V: TRBV7-9; J: TRBJ2-2; DNA: TGTGCCAGCAGTCCTCAGGGGGGCAACACCGGGGAGCTGTTTTTT; CDR3: CASSPQGGNTGELFF
D: TRBD1; size: .; V: TRBV27; J: TRBJ2-5; DNA: TGTGCCAGCAGTTTCCGGACAGGGGCGAACTTTCAAGAGACCCAGTACTTC; CDR3: CASSFRTGANFQETQYF
D: TRBD1; size: .; V: TRBV2; J: TRBJ1-4; DNA: TGTGCCAGCATTCTTTTACAGGGGGCGCTTGGTGAAAAACTGTTTTTT; CDR3: CASILLQGALGEKLFF
D: TRBD1; size: .; V: TRBV7-3; J: TRBJ2-7; DNA: TGTGCCAGCAGCCCCGGGACAGGGGTTTACGAGCAGTACTTC; CDR3: CASSPGTGVYEQYF
D: TRBD2; size: .; V: TRBV7-2; J: TRBJ2-3; DNA: TGTGCCAGCAGCTCCCTCCTACTAGCGGGGGGGCCCCGCACAGATACGCAGTATTTT; CDR3: CASSSLLLAGGPRTDTQYF